This record concerns one TCR beta chain sequence. This entry is derived from a study of Ad26.COV2.S vaccination and SARS-CoV-2 variants. Treatment reported: around 19 received Ad26.COV2.S at low or high dose, single or two shots; about five received placebo; per-sample allocation not given. Sampling happened 63 days after the first vaccine or placebo injection. CDR3 size: 15 residues. V shed 5 bases and J shed 6 bases, with 19 bases lying between them. CDR1 and CDR2 (germline): LNHDA, SQIVND (reference sequence). Profiling relied on immunoSEQ multiplex PCR, and the TCRdb table lists in-frame clones only, not all of them. The sample yields 410,000 or so clones, more than 80% seen once.

The chain couples TRBV19 to TRBJ1-1; no clear D gene. The TCR was taken from a person aged 18-60 years who received the Ad26.COV2.S COVID-19 vaccine or a placebo. Sequencing was performed on peripheral blood, taken in a trial of Ad26.COV2.S vaccine versus placebo. The CDR3 nucleotides are TGTGCCAGTAGTGTAAACCAAGGGTTATTATCTGAAGCTTTCTTT. This encodes CASSVNQGLLSEAFF.